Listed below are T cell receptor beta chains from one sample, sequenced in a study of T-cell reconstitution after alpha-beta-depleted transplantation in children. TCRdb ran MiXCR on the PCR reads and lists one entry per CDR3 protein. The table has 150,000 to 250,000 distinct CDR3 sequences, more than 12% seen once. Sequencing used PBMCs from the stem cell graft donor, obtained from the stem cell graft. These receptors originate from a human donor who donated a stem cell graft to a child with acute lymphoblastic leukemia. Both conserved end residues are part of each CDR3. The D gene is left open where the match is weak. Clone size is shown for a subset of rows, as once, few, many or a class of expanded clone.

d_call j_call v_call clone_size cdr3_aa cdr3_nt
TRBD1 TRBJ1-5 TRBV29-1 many CSVARDRDQPQHF TGCAGCGTTGCTCGGGACAGAGATCAGCCCCAGCATTTT
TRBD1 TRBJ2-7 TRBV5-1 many CASRRGQGPQYEQYF TGCGCCAGCAGGAGGGGACAGGGCCCCCAGTACGAGCAGTACTTC
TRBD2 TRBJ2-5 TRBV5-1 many CASSLGLAVPLRETQYF TGCGCCAGCAGCCTAGGACTAGCGGTACCCCTTAGGGAGACCCAGTACTTC
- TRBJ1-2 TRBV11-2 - CASSLVIGKGYTF TGTGCCAGCAGCTTAGTTATAGGGAAGGGCTACACCTTC
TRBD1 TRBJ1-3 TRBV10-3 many CAISPQCGQGAGNTIYF TGTGCCATCAGCCCCCAGTGCGGACAGGGGGCTGGAAACACCATATATTTT
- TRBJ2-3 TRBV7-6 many CASSLARRTDTQYF TGTGCCAGCAGCTTAGCGAGGAGGACAGATACGCAGTATTTT
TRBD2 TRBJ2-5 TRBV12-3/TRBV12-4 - CASSFLSGSQETQYF TGTGCCAGCAGTTTTCTTAGCGGGAGTCAAGAGACCCAGTACTTC
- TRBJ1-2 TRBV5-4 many CASSPVTDRRLDYGYTF TGTGCCAGCAGCCCGGTGACTGACAGGCGGCTCGACTATGGCTACACCTTC
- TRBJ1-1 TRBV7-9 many CASSQTVTEAFF TGTGCCAGCAGCCAAACAGTCACTGAAGCTTTCTTT
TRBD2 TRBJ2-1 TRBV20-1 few CSARHVAGGSYNEQFF TGCAGTGCAAGACACGTAGCGGGAGGGTCCTACAATGAGCAGTTCTTC
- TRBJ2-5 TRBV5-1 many CASSLLVGLQETQYF TGCGCCAGCAGCTTGCTCGTAGGACTACAAGAGACCCAGTACTTC
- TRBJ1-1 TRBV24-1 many CATRQRMNTEAFF TGTGCCACCAGACAGAGAATGAACACTGAAGCTTTCTTT
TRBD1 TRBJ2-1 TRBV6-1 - CASTVAGGKNEQFF TGTGCCAGCACCGTGGCAGGGGGAAAAAATGAGCAGTTCTTC
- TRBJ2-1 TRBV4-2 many CASSQDNEGSSEQFF TGTGCCAGCAGCCAAGATAACGAGGGATCGAGTGAGCAGTTCTTC
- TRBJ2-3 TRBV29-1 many CSVVVRDLTDTQYF TGCAGCGTTGTAGTGCGGGACCTCACAGATACGCAGTATTTT
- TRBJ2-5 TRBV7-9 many CASSPLRESYQETQYF TGTGCCAGCAGCCCTCTCAGGGAATCGTACCAAGAGACCCAGTACTTC
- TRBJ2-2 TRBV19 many CASSMSPGHGELFF TGTGCCAGTAGTATGTCCCCAGGGCACGGGGAGCTGTTTTTT
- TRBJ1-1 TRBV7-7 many CASSVTTETEAFF TGTGCCAGCAGCGTTACAACTGAAACTGAAGCTTTCTTT
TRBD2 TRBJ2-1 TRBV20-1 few CSARDGGSFYEQFF TGCAGTGCTAGAGATGGCGGGAGTTTCTATGAGCAGTTCTTC
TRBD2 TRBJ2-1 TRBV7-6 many CASSSTGGAVLGAEQFF TGTGCCAGCAGTTCCACCGGGGGGGCAGTCCTTGGTGCTGAGCAGTTCTTC